This TCR beta chain was identified during a study of OX40 agonist ivuxolimab in advanced cancers. Study-level information: Three patients showed partial responses: one hepatocellular carcinoma and two cutaneous melanoma cases.

Study-wide results and limits: Some nonresponders likewise displayed low normalized T-cell clonal expansion.

This CDR3 comprises 19 residues. J was trimmed by 7 bases and V by 3 bases; bases with no gene match: 20. Germline loops: CDR1 LNHNV, CDR2 YYDKDF (reference sequence). On this clone: Its specificity is not known.

TCRdb's copy holds only in-frame clones and misses some; the assay was immunoSEQ multiplex PCR. The sample holds more than 100,000 clones, about 94% seen once. The chain is built from TRBV15 and TRBJ1-2, with 10 bases fitting TRBD1. Sample: CD4+ or CD8+ T cells sorted from blood, taken in a trial of the OX40 agonist ivuxolimab. The source is an adult with an advanced solid tumor such as melanoma, head and neck, liver or kidney cancer. The CDR3, as DNA: TGTGCCACCAGCAGCCCCTATGGGGGGTTTTGGACAGGGGGAAGTGGCTACACCTTC. Translated: CATSSPYGGFWTGGSGYTF. Filled out from reference TRBV15 and TRBJ1-2, the complete variable domain reads DAMVIQNPRYQVTQFGKPVTLSCSQTLNHNVMYWYQQKSSQAPKLLFHYYDKDFNNEADTPDNFQSRRPNTSFCFLDIRSPGLGDTAMYLCATSSPYGGFWTGGSGYTFGSGTRLTVV.